Below, 16 T cell receptor beta chains from the same sample are listed, as sequenced in a study of cytomegalovirus exposure and HLA in healthy donors. PCR involved 60 Vbeta and 13 Jbeta primers. TCRdb keeps only in-frame clones here, not all; method: immunoSEQ multiplex PCR. The sample records about 130,000 clones, about 78% being singletons. The sequenced material came from PBMCs. The source of these receptors is a human donor in good health.

The chain recombines TRBV2 with TRBJ1-2; 8 bases match TRBD1. V trimming: 2 bases; J trimming: 14 bases; junction bases outside the gene matches: 10. The germline gives CDR1 SNHLY, CDR2 FYNNEI. This CDR3 has 13 residues. CDR3 sequence (DNA): TGTGCCAGCAGTGAAACGGACAGGGTTTCCCGTACCTTC. Encoded protein: CASSETDRVSRTF.

The CDR3 is CASSHPRVFYEQYF. In nucleotides, the CDR3 is TGTGCCAGCAGTCACCCCCGGGTCTTCTACGAGCAGTACTTC. This chain links TRBV27 with TRBJ2-7, with D unclear. CDR1 and CDR2 from the germline V gene are MNHEY and SMNVEV (reference sequence). V was trimmed by 5 bases and J by 3 bases, leaving 14 bases between them. The CDR3 runs 14 residues.

The rearrangement joins TRBV11-2 to TRBJ2-7, with D perhaps TRBD1 (6 bases). The germline V and J ends were trimmed by 5 bases and 6 bases, with 14 bases remaining between them. The germline CDR1 and CDR2 sequences are SGHAT and FQNNGV. The length of the CDR3 is 13 residues. The CDR3 bases are TGTGCCAGCAGCCCAGCAGGGGTGGGCGAGCAGTACTTC. This translates into CASSPAGVGEQYF.

There are a few counts of this clone. The V call is TRBV5-6, the J call TRBJ2-5; possibly TRBD2 for D (6 bases). Germline CDR1 SGHDT, CDR2 YYEEEE. CDR3 size: 14 residues. Trimming left V 0 bases short and J 4 bases short, with 10 bases between. CDR3 DNA sequence: TGTGCCAGCAGCTTGGTTGGGGGAGGAGAGACCCAGTACTTC. Translating it yields CASSLVGGGETQYF.

The V gene is TRBV5-1, the J gene TRBJ2-5, with D possibly TRBD2 on 6 matching bases. Deletions cut 0 bases from V and 1 base from J, with 13 bases between. The CDR3 totals 16 residues. CDR1 and CDR2 from the germline V gene are SGHRS and YFSETQ. The CDR3 sequence is CASSLGGIAAQETQYF. The CDR3 region has the DNA TGCGCCAGCAGCTTGGGGGGGATAGCGGCCCAAGAGACCCAGTACTTC. The full variable domain, rest sourced from reference TRBV5-1 and TRBJ2-5, is KAGVTQTPRYLIKTRGQQVTLSCSPISGHRSVSWYQQTPGQGLQFLFEYFSETQRNKGNFPGRFSGRQFSNSRSEMNVSTLELGDSALYLCASSLGGIAAQETQYFGPGTRLLVL.

V gene TRBV29-1 combines with J gene TRBJ2-7; tentative D call: TRBD1 (5 bases). Per germline, CDR1 SQVTM and CDR2 ANQGSEA. CDR3 length equals 13 residues. V was clipped by 0 bases and J by 7 bases, with 13 bases between them. CDR3 sequence reads: CSVEEGAGMEQYF. CDR3 DNA: TGCAGCGTTGAAGAAGGGGCAGGGATGGAGCAGTACTTC.

Here the CDR3 reads CASSVPKGRQETQYF. CDR3 coding DNA: TGTGCCAGCAGCGTCCCGAAGGGGCGACAAGAGACCCAGTACTTC. The rearrangement uses TRBV6-1 and TRBJ2-5; D is possibly TRBD1 (5 bases). Germline V gives CDR1 MNHNS, CDR2 SASEGT. The ends were cut back, 6 bases at V and 2 bases at J, with 16 bases in the middle. The CDR3 has 15 amino acids.

The chain has TRBV6-5 and TRBJ2-2; 7 bases line up with TRBD2. The CDR3 spans 14 residues. Losses at the gene ends were 0 bases for V and 6 bases for J; bases not matched to a gene: 1. Per the germline V gene, CDR1 is MNHEY and CDR2 is SVGAGI. The CDR3 spells CASSYSAGAGELFF. The CDR3 nucleotides read TGTGCCAGCAGTTACTCGGCGGGGGCCGGGGAGCTGTTTTTT.

This chain connects TRBV27 to TRBJ2-7; D is uncertain. Germline V gives CDR1 MNHEY, CDR2 SMNVEV (reference sequence). V gave up 2 bases and J gave up 9 bases, with 17 bases separating them. The CDR3 runs 14 residues. Written as DNA, the CDR3 is TGTGCCAGCAGTTTAGCCGCCGTACGAGAGCGGCAGTACTTC. Protein product: CASSLAAVRERQYF.

V is TRBV2 and J is TRBJ2-3; D is unresolved. This CDR3 is 13 amino acids long. Germline V gene data show CDR1 as SNHLY and CDR2 as FYNNEI. With 4 bases removed from V and 0 bases from J, the gap between germline ends came to 5 bases. The CDR3 nucleotides read TGTGCCAGCAGTGGTGAGAGCACAGATACGCAGTATTTT. It codes for CASSGESTDTQYF.

The V and J genes are TRBV9 and TRBJ1-3; D is possibly TRBD1 (5 bases). V lost 2 bases and J lost 7, with 16 bases in between. CDR3 size: 15 residues. CDR1 SGDLS and CDR2 YYNGEE come from the germline V gene. The CDR3 nucleotides read TGTGCCAGCAGCGTGGGTCAGGGAATAGGTAACACCATATATTTT. Amino acids: CASSVGQGIGNTIYF.

This clone was seen a few times. The chain is built from TRBV28 and TRBJ1-5; D remains ambiguous. V was pared by 6 bases and J by 0 bases, with 6 bases between. Looked up from germline, CDR1 is MDHEN and CDR2 is SYDVKM. The CDR3 consists of 13 residues. The CDR3 region has the DNA TGTGCCAGCAGAATATATAGCAATCAGCCCCAGCATTTT. Translation gives CASRIYSNQPQHF.

The sample holds a few counts of this clone. The CDR3: CASSANYNEQFF. The CDR3, as DNA: TGTGCCAGCAGTGCGAACTACAATGAGCAGTTCTTC. The chain carries TRBV5-4 and TRBJ2-1; D uncertain. V gave up 5 bases and J gave up 3 bases, with 6 bases separating them. The CDR3 runs to 12 residues. Germline V gene data show CDR1 as SGHNT and CDR2 as YYREEE (reference sequence).

The chain recombines TRBV6-6 with TRBJ1-2; D may be TRBD1 (5 bases). CDR1 and CDR2 from the germline V gene are MNHNY and SVGAGI (reference sequence). The CDR3 covers 12 residues. Trimming shortened V by 7 bases and J by 7 bases, and 13 bases separated the two germline ends. CDR3 region: CASTGGRGGYTF. The CDR3, as DNA: TGTGCCAGCACGGGGGGGAGGGGTGGCTACACCTTC.

This clone has more than one count but fewer than ten. The chain employs TRBV4-2 and TRBJ2-2; 9 bases align to TRBD2. The CDR3 is 18 amino acids. The junction had 8 bases not matched to a gene; V was cut back by 0 bases and J by 3 bases. Per the germline V gene, CDR1 is LGHNA and CDR2 is YNFKEQ. In DNA, the CDR3 is TGTGCCAGCAGCCAAGAGCCCCGGACTAGCGCCTACACCGGGGAGCTGTTTTTT. Translation: CASSQEPRTSAYTGELFF.

The V and J genes are TRBV27 and TRBJ1-5, with 9 bases matching TRBD1. CDR3 length: 14 amino acids. Germline assignment: CDR1 MNHEY and CDR2 SMNVEV (reference sequence). With 0 bases clipped from V and 7 bases from J, the junction kept 1 base outside the gene matches. The CDR3 loop reads CASSLSGQGQPQHF. CDR3 nucleotide sequence: TGTGCCAGCAGTTTATCGGGACAGGGCCAGCCCCAGCATTTT.